This record covers a single T cell receptor beta chain. Its antigen remains unidentified. The data originate from a study of T cell responses to AZD1222 COVID-19 vaccine. Study results and caveats: White British people made up most donors, females outnumbered males, and clonal diversity was possibly underestimated. The repertoires were collected only after the peak T cell response. Targeting of unmutated variant regions was reportedly seen in nearly half of spike-specific TCRs. The study found vaccine-associated CD4 TCRs spanning spike, dominant at 160-218 and 743-854.

V was clipped by 4 bases and J by 6 bases; unmatched bases: 2. There are 12 residues in the CDR3. The germline V gene encodes CDR1 LGHDT and CDR2 YNNKEL (reference sequence). Here immunoSEQ multiplex PCR was the method, and the copy in TCRdb shows in-frame clones only, minus some. Of more than 100,000 clones listed, about nine tenths were seen once; the top ten hold approximately 2.6%. This TCR derives from an adult who received the AZD1222 COVID-19 vaccine. This rearrangement joins TRBV3-1 (or the pseudogene TRBV3-2) to TRBJ1-1, with 7 bases identical to TRBD1. The sequenced sample was peripheral blood, obtained 28 days after the second AZD1222 dose. CDR3 coding DNA: TGTGCCAGCAGCCCTCAGGGGGCTGAAGCTTTCTTT. Translation: CASSPQGAEAFF.